The T cell receptor beta chain under discussion was sequenced for a study of identical twins. In this sample, this clonotype turned up a few times. Its cognate antigen is unknown. TCRdb used MiXCR to reprocess the 5' RACE reads, holding one entry per CDR3 protein. The data contain more than 1.5 million distinct CDR3 sequences, around 33% of them seen just once; the ten biggest clones take up about 0.3%. Whole-study findings and limits: Not following the same donors, the study drew its conclusions from cross-sectional statistical analysis.

This CDR3 is built from 18 residues. Trimming at V came to 0 bases and at J to 2 bases, leaving 10 bases not matched to a gene. Germline-derived CDR1 and CDR2 are SGHTA and FQGNSA. The TCR originated in a newborn girl in good health. Sample: cord blood. V and J are TRBV7-2 and TRBJ2-5, with TRBD2 identical over 9 bases. CDR3: CASSLARISGSQQETQYF. The CDR3 DNA is TGTGCCAGCAGCTTAGCCCGGATTAGCGGGAGTCAACAAGAGACCCAGTACTTC.